This TCR beta chain is drawn from a study of blood T cell repertoires in COVID-19 (dated by TCRdb to 2020 to 2022). As for the study more broadly: The collaborator samples originated in the United States, Italy and Spain and spanned the acute and convalescent phases of COVID-19. The samples were drawn from two sources: the first 160 participants of the ongoing ImmuneRACE study, and fewer than 1,500 subjects contributed by 6 global collaborators. Sample metadata almost always included a de-identified subject ID, COVID-19 status, age in years and sex. The dataset comprised deeply sampled blood TCRbeta repertoires from subjects exposed to, actively infected with, or recovered from COVID-19. The repertoires were released in a freely available public database meant as a resource for research on the immune response to SARS-CoV-2. The material from the prospective study consisted of cDNA or gDNA derived from T cells, B-cell-depleted T cells, or PBMCs. Where available, HLA class I and class II types were obtained from metadata supplied by the sample provider rather than from assay-based typing.

Comment on this clone: Its recognized antigen is unknown. No much larger clonotype is one base removed from it; base qualities were not supplied.

General conclusions and limits of the study: The amount of clinical and demographic metadata varied by source and participant and was provided uncurated.

TCRbeta CDR3 regions were amplified from genomic DNA by means of the immunoSEQ Assay, a bias-controlled multiplex PCR. Turning to the authors' computational methods: Nucleated cell counts per sample were estimated from amplification of reference gene primers within the assay. To quantify the absolute abundance of each unique TCRbeta CDR3 rearrangement, sequence reads were collapsed and filtered. Productive Simpson clonality was computed per sample as the square root of Simpson's diversity index over productive rearrangements. TCRdb stores this immuneACCESS table with in-frame sequences only. Part of the clones is absent; in the studies checked, under half of the shortfall reflects unresolved V genes, and no reason is known for the rest. V and J calls and clone size are given by that table; D and trimming were obtained from the DNA. The sample records fewer than 250,000 clones, 65% to 90% of which are singletons. The top ten constitute approximately 7.4% of the sample.

Sequences SQVTM (CDR1) and ANQGSEA (CDR2) are obtained from the germline V gene. The junction carries 14 bases between V and J, which are trimmed by 0 bases and 0 bases respectively. From its cysteine to its phenylalanine, the CDR3 spans 16 amino acids. CDR3 DNA only is kept here, 48 bases in frame from base 1. The collaborating institutions used their own protocols to collect whole blood in K2EDTA tubes. For TCRbeta analysis, collaborators shipped samples as frozen whole blood, isolated PBMCs, or DNA extracted from either of those sample types. Sequencing used peripheral blood. The chain is assembled from TRBV29-1 and TRBJ2-5, and TRBD2 may be the D gene, going by 6 matching bases. This clonotype was obtained from a woman aged 50 to 60 with acute or convalescent COVID-19. The CDR3 corresponds to CSVEDRGGGYQETQYF. The DNA sequence follows: TGCAGCGTTGAAGACCGGGGAGGAGGGTACCAAGAGACCCAGTACTTC.